The following is a T cell receptor (beta chain) sequence with its context. The sample comes from a study of tumor-infiltrating lymphocytes in primary liver carcinoma. Germline V lookup: CDR1 DFQATT, CDR2 SNEGSKA (reference sequence). V dropped 5 bases and J dropped 6; count of bases not matched to a gene: 11. This CDR3 contains 14 residues. For each extraction, RNA and DNA were obtained together from approximately 20-30 mg of unsorted bulk tissue. TCR beta cDNA was prepared out of 500 ng total RNA by means of a constant-region primer. Three-round nested multiplex PCR performed with slightly modified ARM-PCR produced the TCR beta libraries. For 10 cycles apiece, the opening two PCR rounds ran with TRBV1-TRBV30 forward primers and a C-beta reverse primer. MiXCR, run by TCRdb on the multiplex PCR reads, gives a single entry per CDR3 protein. Among approximately 80,000 distinct CDR3 sequences listed, roughly 69% were seen once.

The chain combines TRBV20-1 with TRBJ1-1, with 8 bases lining up with TRBD1. The clonotype comes from a middle-aged man with primary liver carcinoma and hepatitis B virus infection. The sample was tumor-adjacent normal liver tissue. The CDR3, as DNA: TGCAGTGCTGTTTACAGGGGGTTAAGATCTGAAGCTTTCTTT. Protein product: CSAVYRGLRSEAFF.